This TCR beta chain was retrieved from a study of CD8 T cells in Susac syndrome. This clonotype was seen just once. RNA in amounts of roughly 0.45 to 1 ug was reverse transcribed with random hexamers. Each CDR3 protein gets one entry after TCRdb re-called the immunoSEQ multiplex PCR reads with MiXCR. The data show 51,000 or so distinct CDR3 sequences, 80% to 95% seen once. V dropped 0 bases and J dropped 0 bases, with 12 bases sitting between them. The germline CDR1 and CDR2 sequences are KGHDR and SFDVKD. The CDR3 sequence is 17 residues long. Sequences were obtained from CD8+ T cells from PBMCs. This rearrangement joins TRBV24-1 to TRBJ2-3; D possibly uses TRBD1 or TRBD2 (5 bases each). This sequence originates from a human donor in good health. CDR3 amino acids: CATSDLAGTESTDTQYF. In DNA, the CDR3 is TGTGCCACCAGTGATTTGGCCGGGACGGAGAGCACAGATACGCAGTATTTT.